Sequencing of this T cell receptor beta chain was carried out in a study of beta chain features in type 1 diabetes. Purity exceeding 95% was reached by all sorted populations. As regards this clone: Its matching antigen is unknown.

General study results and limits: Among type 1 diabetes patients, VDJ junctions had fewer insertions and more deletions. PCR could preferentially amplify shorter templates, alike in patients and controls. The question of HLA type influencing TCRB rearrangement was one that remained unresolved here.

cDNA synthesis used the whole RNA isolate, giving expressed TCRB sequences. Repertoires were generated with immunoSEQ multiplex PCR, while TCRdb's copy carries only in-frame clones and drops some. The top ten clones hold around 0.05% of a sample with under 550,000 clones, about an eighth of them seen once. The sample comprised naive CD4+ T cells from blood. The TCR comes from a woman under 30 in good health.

The CDR3 nucleotides read TGTGCCAGCAGCTTACTCGGGGGAGCCTACGGTAAAGAGCAGTACTTC. This sequence encodes CASSLLGGAYGKEQYF. This sequence joins TRBV7-2 and TRBJ2-7, with a possible D match to TRBD2 (6 bases). The germline CDR1 and CDR2 sequences are SGHTA and FQGNSA. The CDR3 covers 16 residues. Trimming took 2 bases from V and 7 from J, leaving 21 bases between them.